This T cell receptor beta chain was retrieved from a study of T cells in Graves' hyperthyroidism and ophthalmopathy. Amplified TCR beta CDR3 regions came from RNA transcripts. During a first-round RT-PCR of the TCR CDR3, the HTBI primer set was used. TCRdb passed the multiplex PCR reads through MiXCR, listing each CDR3 protein once. The profile covers about 380,000 distinct CDR3 sequences, with approximately 13% appearing a single time and roughly 20% taken by the ten largest. Germline CDR1 reads SGHDN; CDR2 reads FVKESK. The CDR3 runs 15 residues. V was cut by 0 bases and J by 5 bases, with 14 bases left in between.

The receptor's source is a man aged 25-45 years with Graves' hyperthyroidism that later progressed to Graves' ophthalmopathy. The J gene is TRBJ2-7, the V gene TRBV14, with TRBD2 as a possible D gene (5 bases). Input material: blood. CDR3 in amino acids: CASSQDMRAPHEQYF. CDR3 coding DNA: TGTGCCAGCAGCCAAGATATGAGGGCACCCCACGAGCAGTACTTC.